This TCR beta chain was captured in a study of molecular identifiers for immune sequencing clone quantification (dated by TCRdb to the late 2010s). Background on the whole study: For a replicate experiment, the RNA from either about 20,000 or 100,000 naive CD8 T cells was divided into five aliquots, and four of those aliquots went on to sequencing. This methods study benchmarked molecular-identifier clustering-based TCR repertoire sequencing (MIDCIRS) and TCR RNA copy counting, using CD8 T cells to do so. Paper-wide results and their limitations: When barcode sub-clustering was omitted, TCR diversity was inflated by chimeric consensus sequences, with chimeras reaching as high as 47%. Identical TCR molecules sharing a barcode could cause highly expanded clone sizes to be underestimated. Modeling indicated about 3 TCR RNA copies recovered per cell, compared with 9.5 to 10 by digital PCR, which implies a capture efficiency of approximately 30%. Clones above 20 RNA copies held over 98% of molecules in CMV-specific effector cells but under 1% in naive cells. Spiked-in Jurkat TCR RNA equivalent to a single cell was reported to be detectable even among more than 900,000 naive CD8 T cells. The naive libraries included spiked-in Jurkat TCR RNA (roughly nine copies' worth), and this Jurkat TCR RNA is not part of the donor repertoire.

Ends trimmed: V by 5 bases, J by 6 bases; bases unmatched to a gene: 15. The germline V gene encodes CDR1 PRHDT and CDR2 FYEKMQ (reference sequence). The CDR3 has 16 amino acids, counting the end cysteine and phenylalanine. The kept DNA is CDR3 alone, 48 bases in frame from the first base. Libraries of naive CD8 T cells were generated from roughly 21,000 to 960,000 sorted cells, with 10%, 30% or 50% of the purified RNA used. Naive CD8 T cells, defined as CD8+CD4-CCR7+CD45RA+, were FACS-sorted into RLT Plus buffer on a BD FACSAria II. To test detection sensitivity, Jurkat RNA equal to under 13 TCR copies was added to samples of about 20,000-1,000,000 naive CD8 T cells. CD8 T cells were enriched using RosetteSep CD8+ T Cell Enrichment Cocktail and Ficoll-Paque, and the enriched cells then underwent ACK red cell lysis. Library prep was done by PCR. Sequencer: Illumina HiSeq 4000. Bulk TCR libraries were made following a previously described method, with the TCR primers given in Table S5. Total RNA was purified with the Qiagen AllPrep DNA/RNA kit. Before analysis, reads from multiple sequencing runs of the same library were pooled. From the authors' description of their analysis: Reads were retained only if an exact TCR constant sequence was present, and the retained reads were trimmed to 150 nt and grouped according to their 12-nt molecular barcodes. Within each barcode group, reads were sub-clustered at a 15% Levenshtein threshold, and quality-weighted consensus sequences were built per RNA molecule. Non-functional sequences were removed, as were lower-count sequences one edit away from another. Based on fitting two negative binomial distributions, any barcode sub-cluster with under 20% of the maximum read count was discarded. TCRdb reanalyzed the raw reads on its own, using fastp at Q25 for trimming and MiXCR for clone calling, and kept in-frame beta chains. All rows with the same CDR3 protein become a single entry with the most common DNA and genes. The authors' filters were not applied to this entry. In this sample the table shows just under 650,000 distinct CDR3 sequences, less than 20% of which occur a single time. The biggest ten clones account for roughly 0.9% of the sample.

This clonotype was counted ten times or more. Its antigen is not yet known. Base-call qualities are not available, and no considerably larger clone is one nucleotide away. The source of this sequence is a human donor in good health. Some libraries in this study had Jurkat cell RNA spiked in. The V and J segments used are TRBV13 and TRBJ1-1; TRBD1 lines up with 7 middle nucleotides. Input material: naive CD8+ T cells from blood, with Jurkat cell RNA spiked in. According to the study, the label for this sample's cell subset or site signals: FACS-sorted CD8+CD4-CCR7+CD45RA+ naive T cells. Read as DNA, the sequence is TGTGCCAGCAGCCTAATGACAGGGCCACAAGATCCTGAAGCTTTCTTT. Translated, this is CASSLMTGPQDPEAFF.